A single sample is the source of the 24 T cell receptor beta chains below, sequenced in a study of tumor-infiltrating lymphocytes in primary liver carcinoma. Both blood RNA, taken from unsorted whole blood, and germline DNA were extracted. Total RNA (roughly 530 ng) served as template for TCR beta cDNA synthesis primed by a constant-region primer. Libraries for TCR beta were built through three nested multiplex PCR rounds, which together made up a slightly modified ARM-PCR procedure. TRBV1-TRBV30 forward and Cbeta reverse primers drove the first two roughly 10-cycle rounds. TCRdb recomputed calls from the multiplex PCR reads with MiXCR, one row per CDR3 protein. The sample lists about 310,000 distinct CDR3 sequences, 65% occurring once. The specimen sequenced was peripheral blood. These receptors all stem from a man aged 40-49 years with primary liver carcinoma and hepatitis B virus infection.

For this clonotype: The DNA is left out, because the CDR3 cannot be placed on it with certainty; the CDR3 is given as TCRdb lists it. This chain connects TRBV29-1 to TRBJ2-7; the listed D gene, TRBD1, was not tested against the DNA. CDR1 and CDR2 (germline): SQVTM, ANQGSEA. The CDR3 length is 17 residues, termini included. The CDR3 loop reads CSVEGWGQGASRYEQCF.

Points on this clonotype: This clone may be a read error of a much larger clone one base away. The V call is TRBV14, the J call TRBJ2-1; weak D call: TRBD1 (7 bases). V shed 7 bases and J shed 4 bases, with 17 bases lying between them. Germline V CDR1 and CDR2: SGHDN, FVKESK. The CDR3 spans 15 residues. CDR3: CASNRQGGRYNEQFF. The DNA for the CDR3 is TGTGCCAGCAACCGCCAGGGGGGTCGTTACAATGAGCAGTTCTTC. The full variable domain, with the rest looked up from reference TRBV14 and TRBJ2-1, is EAGVTQFPSHSVIEKGQTVTLRCDPISGHDNLYWYRRVMGKEIKFLLHFVKESKQDESGMPNNRFLAERTGGTYSTLKVQPAELEDSGVYFCASNRQGGRYNEQFFGPGTRLTVL.

As for this clonotype: Sequence at one end of the junction differs from germline and may be a read error. This chain's CDR3 is CASRLDRTSQEQYF. In nucleotides, the CDR3 is TGTGCCAGCAGATTAGATCGAACGTCCCAGGAGCAGTACTTC. The chain is built from TRBV11-2 and TRBJ2-7, with D hard to call. The CDR3 has 14 residues. In germline, CDR1 is SGHAT, CDR2 FQNNGV.

Concerning this clonotype: A much more abundant neighbour one base away suggests this may be a read error. It is likely a read error, because the conserved phenylalanine at the end of the CDR3 is missing. The chain uses TRBV6-1 and TRBJ2-5; TRBD2 aligns across 11 bases. Germline trimming cut 4 bases from V and 1 base from J; bases unmatched to any gene: 5. The CDR3 covers 16 residues. Germline V CDR1 and CDR2: MNHNS, SASEGT. In nucleotides, the CDR3 is TGTGCCAGCAGTGCGATGGGACTAGCGGCCCAAGAGACCCAGTACCTC. Translation gives CASSAMGLAAQETQYL.

Remarks on this clonotype: The final CDR3 position lacks the conserved phenylalanine or tryptophan, pointing to a likely read error. The chain has TRBV6-2 or TRBV6-3 and TRBJ2-2; D remains unclear. The CDR3 covers 14 residues. Germline lookup yields CDR1 MNHEY and CDR2 SVGEGT. Trimming took 10 bases from V and 6 from J, leaving 18 bases between them. DNA for the CDR3: TGTGCCACACCTACAATCGGGCCGGCCGGGGAGCTGTTTATT. This codes for CATPTIGPAGELFI.

Turning to this clonotype: Since a much larger clone is just one base distant, this may be a read error. The chain links TRBV11-2 to TRBJ2-1, with D possibly matching TRBD2 (5 bases). Looked up from germline, CDR1 is SGHAT and CDR2 is FQNNGV. Trimming removed 7 bases from V and 10 bases from J, with 11 bases in between. The CDR3 is made up of 11 amino acids. The CDR3 region is CASMTGWEQFF. The CDR3 region has the DNA TGTGCCAGCATGACGGGGTGGGAGCAGTTCTTC.

This clonotype was recorded at least ten times. This rearrangement joins TRBV7-8 to TRBJ2-7, with D unresolved. Trimming removed 5 bases at V and 4 bases at J, with 15 bases between. Germline V lookup: CDR1 SGHVS, CDR2 FQNEAQ. The CDR3 runs to 14 residues. CDR3 nucleotides: TGTGCCAGCAGCCGTCTCTCGGAAGGGTACGAGCAGTACTTC. Translation: CASSRLSEGYEQYF.

With respect to this clonotype: Germline is not matched at one junction end, which may reflect a read error. J is TRBJ1-5 and V is TRBV28; the match to TRBD1 covers 7 bases. This CDR3 region has 14 residues. Germline-derived CDR1 and CDR2 are MDHEN and SYDVKM. The CDR3 bases are TGTGACAGCAGGCCGGGACAGAGCAATCAGCCCCAGCATTTT. It yields the protein CDSRPGQSNQPQHF.

Note on this clonotype: A much larger clone is a single base away; this may be a read error. The genes are TRBV6-5 and TRBJ1-1; D is perhaps TRBD1 (5 bases). Germline loops: CDR1 MNHEY, CDR2 SVGAGI. The CDR3 covers 13 residues. Trimming shortened V by 6 bases and J by 7 bases, and 15 bases separated the two germline ends. CDR3 sequence (DNA): TGTGCCAGCAGGTCTACGGCAGGGCTTGAAGCTTTCTTT. Protein sequence: CASRSTAGLEAFF.

This clonotype has at least ten counts. V is TRBV4-1 and J is TRBJ2-1; 11 bases align to TRBD2. Unmatched junction bases numbered 14, after V lost 4 bases and J lost 9 bases. The germline V gene encodes CDR1 MGHRA and CDR2 YSYEKL. The CDR3 covers 17 residues. The CDR3 DNA reads as TGCGCCAGCAGCCCCAGAGGGGTAGCGGGAGGGCGTAGTGAGCAGTTCTTC. Protein: CASSPRGVAGGRSEQFF.

The CDR3 DNA reads as TGTGCCAGCATAGACAGTAGGCCGGATGAGCAGTTCTTC. This translates into CASIDSRPDEQFF. The chain links TRBV28 to TRBJ2-1; maybe TRBD1 (5 bases). The CDR3 is 13 amino acids. V lost 7 bases and J lost 8, with 15 bases in between. CDR1 is MDHEN, CDR2 SYDVKM, per germline.

The chain joins TRBV5-1 to TRBJ1-1, with TRBD1 identical over 9 bases. V was clipped by 3 bases and J by 5 bases; unmatched bases: 5. The CDR3 contains 14 residues. Germline V gives CDR1 SGHRS, CDR2 YFSETQ. CDR3 amino acids: CASSSTGTGTEAFF. CDR3 sequence (DNA): TGCGCCAGCAGCTCGACGGGGACAGGGACTGAAGCTTTCTTT.

This clonotype was counted at least ten times. The chain carries TRBV29-1 and TRBJ2-3; a weak D match, TRBD2 (5 bases). The V end lost 3 bases, the J end lost 3 bases, and 7 bases lay between the germline ends. This CDR3 is built from 12 residues. Germline values: CDR1 SQVTM, CDR2 ANQGSEA. The CDR3 region is CSVDTGTDTQYF. CDR3 DNA sequence: TGCAGCGTTGATACGGGGACAGATACGCAGTATTTT.

In this sample, this clonotype turned up many times. The chain combines TRBV11-3 with TRBJ2-1; no reliable D call. The CDR3 totals 12 residues. Trimming left V 3 bases short and J 8 bases short, with 8 bases between. Per the germline V gene, CDR1 is SGHNT and CDR2 is YENEEA. DNA of the CDR3: TGTGCCAGCAGCTTGCACTCCGATGAGCAGTTCTTC. It yields the protein CASSLHSDEQFF.

This clonotype was seen a handful of times. This CDR3 reads CASSAPGGTGELFF. In DNA form, the CDR3 reads TGTGCCAGCAGTGCCCCGGGCGGGACCGGGGAGCTGTTTTTT. The V gene is TRBV6-1, the J gene TRBJ2-2, with a tentative D call TRBD2 (5 bases). This CDR3 region has 14 residues. The germline V gene has CDR1 MNHNS and CDR2 SASEGT. V shed 4 bases and J shed 5 bases, with 11 bases lying between them.

Turning to this clonotype: A much larger clone differs by one base, so this may be a read error. The chain carries TRBV6-1 and TRBJ2-7; D may correspond to TRBD1 or TRBD2 (5 bases each). The CDR3 loop spans 17 amino acids. The germline CDR1 and CDR2 sequences are MNHNS and SASEGT. The CDR3 loop reads CASSAVVTGRVNYERYF. The CDR3 DNA is TGTGCCAGCAGCGCGGTCGTTACGGGGCGGGTGAACTACGAGCGGTACTTC.

On this clonotype: Given a much more abundant clone one base away, this may be a read error. No conserved phenylalanine or tryptophan ends this CDR3, so it is likely a read error. This chain uses TRBV6-6 with TRBJ2-7; 12 nucleotides match TRBD2. Germline-derived CDR1 and CDR2 are MNHNY and SVGAGI (reference sequence). Trimming cost V 6 bases and J 0 bases; bases outside gene matches: 9. The CDR3 is 17 residues long. CDR3 coding DNA: TGTGCCAGCAGCCTACTAGCGGGAGGACCAGGCTCCTACGAGCAGTACCTC. Translation: CASSLLAGGPGSYEQYL.

Concerning this clonotype itself: Just one base apart from a much larger clone, this may be a read error. The chain joins TRBV6-5 to TRBJ2-1; 10 bases line up with TRBD2. V lost 3 bases and J lost 8; bases outside the gene matches: 10. Germline-derived CDR1 and CDR2 are MNHEY and SVGAGI. The CDR3 has 16 amino acids. This chain's CDR3 is CASSYGTSERLDEQFF. The CDR3 nucleotides are TGTGCCAGCAGTTATGGGACTAGCGAGAGGCTGGATGAGCAGTTCTTC.

Remarks on this clonotype: Germline and junction disagree at one end, which may indicate a read error. V gene TRBV6-5 combines with J gene TRBJ2-7; 14 positions match TRBD2. Germline assignment: CDR1 MNHEY and CDR2 SVGAGI. The CDR3 is 15 amino acids. This CDR3 is CVSSYSGTSGREQYF. The CDR3 region has the DNA TGTGTCAGCAGTTACTCGGGGACTAGCGGGAGAGAGCAGTACTTC.

Concerning this clonotype: The missing conserved phenylalanine or tryptophan at the end of this CDR3 makes a read error likely. The chain carries TRBV6-5 and TRBJ2-3; unclear D gene. The CDR3 covers 13 residues. Germline loops: CDR1 MNHEY, CDR2 SVGAGI. CDR3 sequence reads: CASTQDLTDTQYL. The CDR3 bases are TGTGCCAGCACCCAGGACCTCACAGACACGCAGTATCTT.

In this sample, this clonotype turned up a few times. The gene calls are TRBV5-1 and TRBJ2-1, with 14 positions matching TRBD2. V dropped 4 bases and J dropped 10; count of bases not matched to a gene: 7. CDR3 length equals 15 residues. The germline V gene has CDR1 SGHRS and CDR2 YFSETQ. CDR3 DNA sequence: TGCGCCAGCAGCGGACTAGCGGGAGGCCAGGGCGAGCAGTTCTTC. It yields the protein CASSGLAGGQGEQFF.

The rearrangement joins TRBV18 to TRBJ2-5; D perhaps matches TRBD2 (6 bases). V was clipped by 5 bases and J by 5 bases, with 12 bases between them. Germline V gene data show CDR1 as KGHSH and CDR2 as LQKENI. The CDR3 is 13 residues long. The CDR3 coding sequence is TGTGCCAGCTCAACGGGACTGGTGGAGACCCAGTACTTC. This translates into CASSTGLVETQYF.

About this clonotype itself: One base away lies a much larger clone, so this may be a sequencing read error. The chain joins TRBV10-3 to TRBJ2-7; D is tentatively TRBD1 or TRBD2 (5 bases each). Germline V gene sequence: CDR1 ENHRY, CDR2 SYGVKD. This CDR3 comprises 15 residues. Trimming removed 4 bases from V and 5 bases from J, with 18 bases in between. CDR3 sequence: CAISGGARFRDEQYF. The DNA for the CDR3 is TGTGCCATCAGTGGAGGGGCCAGGTTTCGGGACGAGCAGTACTTC.

This clonotype was recorded at least ten times. The V gene is TRBV6-1, the J gene TRBJ2-3; the match to TRBD1 covers 9 bases. The CDR3 loop spans 16 amino acids. The germline V gene has CDR1 MNHNS and CDR2 SASEGT. The ends lost 7 bases at V and 4 bases at J; junction bases unmatched: 12. CDR3 sequence (DNA): TGTGCCAGCATTACCGGGACAGGGTTTGGGCCAGATACGCAGTATTTT. Protein product: CASITGTGFGPDTQYF.